The entry below gives a single T cell receptor (beta chain) sequence along with its context. The data are from a study of blood T cell repertoires in COVID-19. Background on the study: T cells, B-cell-depleted T cells, or PBMCs provided the cDNA or gDNA that served as material.

The germline CDR1 and CDR2 sequences are KGHDR and SFDVKD. The V end lost 6 bases, the J end lost 1 base, and 14 bases lay between the germline ends. There are 15 residues in the CDR3. Original analysis: Amplifying reference gene primers gave estimates of nucleated cell counts. Assay used: immunoSEQ multiplex PCR; TCRdb lists only in-frame clones, some missing. Clonal size and the V and J genes are those of that table, whereas D and trimming came from the DNA. Of 120,000 or so clones in the sample, 70% to 80% were seen once. Sequencing was done on a sample of peripheral blood. This chain links TRBV24-1 with TRBJ2-5; a weak D match, TRBD1 (6 bases). The origin of this receptor is a human donor in a cohort sampled during active COVID-19. CDR3: CATSSGTGFQETQYF. In DNA form, the CDR3 reads TGTGCCACCAGTTCGGGAACAGGGTTCCAAGAGACCCAGTACTTC.